These T cell receptor beta chains were read from a single sample in a study of beta chain features in type 1 diabetes. Data came from immunoSEQ multiplex PCR; TCRdb stores just in-frame clones and leaves some out. The data contain 130,000 to 150,000 clones, just over 9% of them singletons. Sequenced sample: central memory CD4+ T cells from blood. These receptors were obtained from a man younger than 35 in good health. The CDR3 runs from the conserved cysteine through the conserved F or W. A D gene is named only where the DNA matches it firmly. Clone size is stated in some rows and not others, as once, few, many or a class when expanded.

d_call	v_call	clone_size	j_call	cdr3_nt	cdr3_aa
NA	TRBV4-2	NA	TRBJ1-2	TGTGCCAGCAGCCAAGATTTTGGCAGGGTCTACTATGGCTACACCTTC	CASSQDFGRVYYGYTF
NA	TRBV25-1	NA	TRBJ2-4	TGTGCCAGCAGTGGTGCGGGGTCTGAAGCCAAAAACATTCAGTACTTC	CASSGAGSEAKNIQYF
TRBD1	TRBV5-4	few	TRBJ1-6	TGTGCCAGCAGCTTGGGGGCAGGGGGCTATAATTCACCCCTCCACTTT	CASSLGAGGYNSPLHF
NA	TRBV5-1	few	TRBJ1-2	TGCGCCAGCAGCTTTAGTAGCTATGGCTACACCTTC	CASSFSSYGYTF
NA	TRBV6-1	NA	TRBJ2-7	TGTGCCAGCAGTGAAGCGGGCAATGGTCCCTACGAGCAGTACTTC	CASSEAGNGPYEQYF
NA	TRBV6-5	NA	TRBJ1-1	TGTGCCAGCAGTCCCAGGGTAGGGACTGAAGCTTTCTTT	CASSPRVGTEAFF
NA	TRBV28	many	TRBJ2-7	TGTGCCAGCAGTTTACTCGGTTCCTACGAGCAGTACTTC	CASSLLGSYEQYF
NA	TRBV5-5	NA	TRBJ2-1	TGTGCCAGCAGCTTGTTCGTCGGGGGGCTGAACAATGAGCAGTTCTTC	CASSLFVGGLNNEQFF
TRBD2	TRBV5-4	NA	TRBJ2-1	TGTGCCAGCAGCCCGGGAGGCTCGAGCTCCTACAATGAGCAGTTCTTC	CASSPGGSSSYNEQFF
TRBD1	TRBV18	NA	TRBJ1-5	TGTGCCAGCTCACCGGGACAGGGTAATCAGCCCCAGCATTTT	CASSPGQGNQPQHF